The clone carrying this T cell receptor beta chain was seen more than once but under ten times. Antigen specificity is unknown. From the 5' RACE reads, TCRdb called clonotypes with MiXCR, one entry per CDR3 protein. The data contain approximately 480,000 distinct CDR3 sequences, roughly 18% of them singletons. These data belong to a study of T-cell memory formation after mild COVID-19. Broader study findings: Within pre-infection memory, some responding clones were found, suggesting cross-reactive memory joined. Shrinking CD4+ clones resided mostly in CM and EM, and CD8+ ones in EMRA. Specificity for SARS-CoV-2 was not confirmed among the second-wave clones peaking on day 37.

This CDR3 spans 12 amino acids. With 1 base removed from V and 8 bases from J, the gap between germline ends came to 7 bases. In germline, CDR1 is SGHRS, CDR2 YFSETQ. The sequence came from an adult woman who had mild COVID-19 (a few samples of this study predate the infection). Cell type and time point are not known. This chain uses TRBV5-1 with TRBJ2-1; D unresolved. The specimen was PBMCs or a T cell subset sorted from them (not recorded which). The CDR3 region has the DNA TGCGCCAGCAGCTTGAATTTAGATGAGCAGTTCTTC. It encodes CASSLNLDEQFF. Using reference TRBV5-1 and TRBJ2-1 for the parts outside the CDR3, the full variable domain is KAGVTQTPRYLIKTRGQQVTLSCSPISGHRSVSWYQQTPGQGLQFLFEYFSETQRNKGNFPGRFSGRQFSNSRSEMNVSTLELGDSALYLCASSLNLDEQFFGPGTRLTVL.